This is a list of T cell receptor beta chains from one sample in a study of human T cells and chemical hapten exposure. Each CDR3 protein gets one entry after TCRdb re-called the RACE reads with MiXCR. The data contain some 42,000 distinct CDR3 sequences, around 9% of them singletons. Sequenced here: whole blood, sampled in connection with sensitization to the hapten diphenylcyclopropenone (DPC). These TCRs come from a woman in her forties with alopecia areata. Some clones in this sample may be carry-over from other donors' samples. CDR3s include the opening cysteine and the closing phenylalanine or tryptophan. Each record gives: D gene, V gene, clone size, J gene, CDR3 protein, CDR3 DNA. D genes are given only for firm matches. Some rows mark clone size as missing; the rest say once, few, many or name a class of expanded clone.

D: .; V: TRBV11-2; size: .; J: TRBJ2-1; CDR3: CASSLMTGASYNEQFF; DNA: TGTGCCAGCAGCTTAATGACGGGGGCTTCCTACAATGAGCAGTTCTTC
D: .; V: TRBV6-1; size: few; J: TRBJ2-2; CDR3: CASSDLRASGELFF; DNA: TGTGCCAGCAGTGATTTAAGAGCATCCGGGGAGCTGTTTTTT
D: TRBD1; V: TRBV10-3; size: once; J: TRBJ2-5; CDR3: CAIRDRDRETQYF; DNA: TGTGCCATCAGGGACAGGGACAGAGAGACCCAGTACTTC
D: .; V: TRBV4-3; size: few; J: TRBJ2-7; CDR3: CASSQEPRSGDEQYF; DNA: TGCGCCAGCAGCCAGGAGCCCCGCTCCGGCGACGAGCAGTACTTC
D: .; V: TRBV7-2; size: many; J: TRBJ2-1; CDR3: CASSSGQIRGNEQFF; DNA: TGTGCCAGCAGCTCAGGACAGATCCGTGGCAATGAGCAGTTCTTC
D: .; V: TRBV6-6; size: many; J: TRBJ1-2; CDR3: CASSYNDYTF; DNA: TGTGCCAGCAGTTACAATGACTACACCTTC
D: .; V: TRBV5-6; size: many; J: TRBJ2-4; CDR3: CASSLRHLLAKNIQYF; DNA: TGTGCCAGCAGCTTGAGACACCTTCTAGCCAAAAACATTCAGTACTTC
D: TRBD1; V: TRBV15; size: many; J: TRBJ2-7; CDR3: CATSRDETGGAMSGQYF; DNA: TGTGCCACCAGCAGAGACGAGACAGGGGGCGCAATGAGCGGGCAGTACTTC
D: .; V: TRBV6-1; size: many; J: TRBJ2-1; CDR3: CASSELAGRGREQFF; DNA: TGTGCCAGCAGTGAATTGGCAGGGAGAGGAAGGGAGCAGTTCTTC
D: TRBD1; V: TRBV14; size: many; J: TRBJ1-3; CDR3: CASSQMTGATGIYF; DNA: TGTGCCAGCAGCCAAATGACAGGGGCCACCGGTATATATTTT
D: .; V: TRBV29-1; size: .; J: TRBJ2-2; CDR3: CSVGDTGELFF; DNA: TGCAGCGTAGGGGATACCGGGGAGCTGTTTTTT
D: TRBD1; V: TRBV28; size: .; J: TRBJ1-4; CDR3: CASRDRAANEKLFF; DNA: TGTGCCAGCAGGGACAGGGCGGCTAATGAAAAACTGTTTTTT
D: TRBD2; V: TRBV10-3; size: .; J: TRBJ2-3; CDR3: CAINPAGGSDTQYF; DNA: TGTGCCATCAACCCAGCGGGGGGCTCAGATACGCAGTATTTT
D: TRBD1; V: TRBV20-1; size: many; J: TRBJ2-7; CDR3: CSPRDRVTYEQYF; DNA: TGCAGTCCACGGGACAGGGTCACCTACGAGCAGTACTTC
D: .; V: TRBV20-1; size: many; J: TRBJ2-1; CDR3: CSARYPGPLGEQFF; DNA: TGCAGTGCTAGATATCCGGGTCCCCTAGGGGAGCAGTTCTTC
D: .; V: TRBV29-1; size: .; J: TRBJ2-1; CDR3: CSVEEGNNEQFF; DNA: TGCAGCGTTGAAGAGGGGAACAATGAGCAGTTCTTC
D: .; V: TRBV7-6; size: many; J: TRBJ1-3; CDR3: CASSSNPMGAGNTIYF; DNA: TGTGCCAGCAGCTCAAATCCGATGGGGGCTGGAAACACCATATATTTT
D: TRBD2; V: TRBV19; size: many; J: TRBJ2-1; CDR3: CASSIGTGLVAYNEQFF; DNA: TGTGCCAGTAGTATAGGTACCGGACTAGTGGCCTACAATGAGCAGTTCTTC
D: TRBD2; V: TRBV6-1; size: many; J: TRBJ2-1; CDR3: CASSEARGGNEQFF; DNA: TGTGCCAGCAGTGAAGCGCGGGGAGGGAATGAGCAGTTCTTC
D: .; V: TRBV7-2; size: many; J: TRBJ1-6; CDR3: CASSPPYNSPLHF; DNA: TGTGCCAGCAGCCCTCCCTATAATTCACCCCTCCACTTT
D: .; V: TRBV7-8; size: many; J: TRBJ2-3; CDR3: CASSLEVRVNTDTQYF; DNA: TGTGCCAGCAGCTTAGAGGTCAGAGTAAACACAGATACGCAGTATTTT
D: .; V: TRBV20-1; size: few; J: TRBJ2-5; CDR3: CSATVRGETQYF; DNA: TGCAGTGCTACCGTGAGAGGAGAGACCCAGTACTTC
D: TRBD1; V: TRBV5-1; size: many; J: TRBJ2-7; CDR3: CASSLGPTDRGSSYEQYF; DNA: TGCGCCAGCAGCTTGGGCCCTACGGACAGGGGGAGTTCCTACGAGCAGTACTTC
D: TRBD2; V: TRBV4-1; size: many; J: TRBJ2-1; CDR3: CASSQGLAGGYNEQFF; DNA: TGCGCCAGCAGCCAAGGACTAGCGGGGGGGTACAATGAGCAGTTCTTC
D: TRBD2; V: TRBV6-7; size: .; J: TRBJ2-1; CDR3: CASSPILAGLYNEQFF; DNA: TGTGCCAGCAGTCCGATACTAGCGGGCCTGTACAATGAGCAGTTCTTC
D: TRBD2; V: TRBV20-1; size: many; J: TRBJ2-7; CDR3: CSARDPGTNSYEQYF; DNA: TGCAGTGCTAGAGATCCCGGGACTAACTCCTACGAGCAGTACTTC
D: TRBD2; V: TRBV6-2/TRBV6-3; size: .; J: TRBJ2-3; CDR3: CASSYLTSAATDTQYF; DNA: TGTGCCAGCAGTTACCTAACTAGCGCCGCCACAGATACGCAGTATTTT
D: .; V: TRBV29-1; size: .; J: TRBJ2-4; CDR3: CSVRTVLAKNIQYF; DNA: TGCAGCGTTCGGACAGTACTAGCCAAAAACATTCAGTACTTC
D: .; V: TRBV6-2/TRBV6-3; size: many; J: TRBJ2-5; CDR3: CASNEASPIETQYF; DNA: TGTGCCAGCAATGAAGCCTCTCCCATCGAGACCCAGTACTTC
D: .; V: TRBV20-1; size: many; J: TRBJ1-1; CDR3: CSARVPGKEAEAFF; DNA: TGCAGTGCTAGAGTCCCGGGGAAGGAGGCTGAAGCTTTCTTT
D: .; V: TRBV29-1; size: few; J: TRBJ2-3; CDR3: CSVIGPGARLKGDTQYF; DNA: TGCAGCGTGATAGGGCCAGGGGCTCGACTGAAGGGAGATACGCAGTATTTT
D: TRBD1; V: TRBV5-1; size: few; J: TRBJ2-7; CDR3: CASSAGTDSSYEQYF; DNA: TGCGCCAGCAGCGCCGGGACAGATAGCTCCTACGAGCAGTACTTC
D: .; V: TRBV11-2; size: .; J: TRBJ1-2; CDR3: CASSTDGLYGYSF; DNA: TGTGCCAGCAGCACGGACGGGCTGTATGGCTACTCCTTC
D: .; V: TRBV7-2; size: many; J: TRBJ2-1; CDR3: CASSSNNYNEQFF; DNA: TGTGCCAGCAGCTCAAACAACTACAATGAGCAGTTCTTC
D: .; V: TRBV29-1; size: many; J: TRBJ2-7; CDR3: CSVVTDVSYEQYF; DNA: TGCAGCGTTGTGACGGACGTCTCCTACGAGCAGTACTTC
D: .; V: TRBV5-8; size: many; J: TRBJ1-5; CDR3: CASSLEGGYQPQHF; DNA: TGTGCCAGCAGCTTGGAAGGGGGGTATCAGCCCCAGCATTTT
D: TRBD1; V: TRBV29-1; size: few; J: TRBJ2-5; CDR3: CSVEEGQIQETQYF; DNA: TGCAGCGTTGAAGAGGGACAGATACAAGAGACCCAGTACTTC
D: .; V: TRBV7-3; size: many; J: TRBJ2-5; CDR3: CASSLGSGETQYF; DNA: TGTGCCAGCAGCTTAGGTTCCGGGGAGACCCAGTACTTC
D: .; V: TRBV27; size: once; J: TRBJ2-7; CDR3: CASRGYLYEQYF; DNA: TGTGCCAGCAGGGGCTACCTGTACGAGCAGTACTTC
D: TRBD2; V: TRBV6-2/TRBV6-3; size: many; J: TRBJ2-1; CDR3: CASTRGTSGGAAYNEQFF; DNA: TGTGCCAGCACCCGCGGGACTAGCGGGGGAGCCGCCTACAATGAGCAGTTCTTC
D: .; V: TRBV29-1; size: many; J: TRBJ2-1; CDR3: CSSNEGSSYNEQFF; DNA: TGCAGCTCAAATGAGGGGAGCTCCTACAATGAGCAGTTCTTC
D: TRBD1; V: TRBV12-3/TRBV12-4; size: many; J: TRBJ1-5; CDR3: CASSPNRGPEHF; DNA: TGTGCCAGCAGCCCAAACAGGGGCCCAGAGCATTTT
D: .; V: TRBV12-3/TRBV12-4; size: many; J: TRBJ1-5; CDR3: CASSLQENQPQHF; DNA: TGTGCCAGCAGTTTACAGGAGAATCAGCCCCAGCATTTT
D: .; V: TRBV7-6; size: many; J: TRBJ1-5; CDR3: CASSLAFFRDGNQPQHF; DNA: TGTGCCAGCAGCTTAGCTTTCTTCCGGGACGGTAATCAGCCCCAGCATTTT
D: .; V: TRBV6-2/TRBV6-3; size: many; J: TRBJ1-1; CDR3: CASSYSPKTTEAFF; DNA: TGTGCCAGCAGTTACTCCCCAAAGACCACTGAAGCTTTCTTT
D: TRBD1; V: TRBV6-2/TRBV6-3; size: .; J: TRBJ2-4; CDR3: CASSYGDRAGIQYF; DNA: TGTGCCAGCAGCTATGGGGACAGGGCTGGGATTCAGTACTTC
D: .; V: TRBV25-1; size: many; J: TRBJ1-1; CDR3: CASSEYGASAFF; DNA: TGTGCCAGCAGTGAATATGGCGCGTCCGCTTTCTTT
D: .; V: TRBV12-3/TRBV12-4; size: many; J: TRBJ2-7; CDR3: CASSSGTYEQYF; DNA: TGTGCCAGCAGTTCAGGGACGTACGAGCAGTACTTC
D: TRBD1; V: TRBV6-2/TRBV6-3; size: many; J: TRBJ1-5; CDR3: CASSGQGIGSNQPQHF; DNA: TGTGCCAGCAGTGGACAGGGGATTGGCAGCAATCAGCCCCAGCATTTT
D: .; V: TRBV7-6; size: many; J: TRBJ2-3; CDR3: CASSLGPGVALSTDTQYF; DNA: TGTGCCAGCAGCTTAGGGCCAGGGGTCGCCCTGAGCACAGATACGCAGTATTTT
D: TRBD1; V: TRBV28; size: few; J: TRBJ1-5; CDR3: CASSLLQGAQHF; DNA: TGTGCCAGCAGTTTATTACAGGGGGCCCAGCATTTT
D: .; V: TRBV7-3; size: many; J: TRBJ2-1; CDR3: CASSPLGAEYNEQFF; DNA: TGTGCCAGCAGCCCTCTTGGGGCTGAATACAATGAGCAGTTCTTC
D: .; V: TRBV29-1; size: .; J: TRBJ1-1; CDR3: CSVGIRSTEAFF; DNA: TGCAGCGTGGGGATCCGAAGCACTGAAGCTTTCTTT
D: .; V: TRBV5-1; size: many; J: TRBJ1-1; CDR3: CASSLGDSRETEAFF; DNA: TGCGCCAGCAGCTTGGGGGACTCCAGGGAGACTGAAGCTTTCTTT